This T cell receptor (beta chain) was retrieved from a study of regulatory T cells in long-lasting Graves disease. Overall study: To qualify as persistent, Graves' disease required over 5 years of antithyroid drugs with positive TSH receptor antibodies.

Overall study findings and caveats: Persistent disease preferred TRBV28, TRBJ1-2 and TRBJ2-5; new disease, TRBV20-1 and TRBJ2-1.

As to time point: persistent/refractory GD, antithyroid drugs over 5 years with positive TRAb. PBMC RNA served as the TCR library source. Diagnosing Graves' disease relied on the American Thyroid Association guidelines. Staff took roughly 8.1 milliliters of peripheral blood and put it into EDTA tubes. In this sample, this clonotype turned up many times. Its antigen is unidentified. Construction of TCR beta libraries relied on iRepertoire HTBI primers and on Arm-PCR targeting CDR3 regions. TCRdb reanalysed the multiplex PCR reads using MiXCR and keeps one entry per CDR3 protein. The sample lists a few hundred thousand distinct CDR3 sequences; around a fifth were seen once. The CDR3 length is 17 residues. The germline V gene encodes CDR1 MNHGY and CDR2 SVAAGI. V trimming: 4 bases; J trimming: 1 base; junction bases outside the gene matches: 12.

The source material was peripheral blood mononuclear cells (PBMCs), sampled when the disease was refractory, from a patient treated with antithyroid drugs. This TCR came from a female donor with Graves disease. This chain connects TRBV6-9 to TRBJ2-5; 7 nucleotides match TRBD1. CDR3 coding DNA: TGTGCCAGCAGTTCACCCCGACAGGGTACCTCCCAAGAGACCCAGTACTTC. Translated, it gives CASSSPRQGTSQETQYF.